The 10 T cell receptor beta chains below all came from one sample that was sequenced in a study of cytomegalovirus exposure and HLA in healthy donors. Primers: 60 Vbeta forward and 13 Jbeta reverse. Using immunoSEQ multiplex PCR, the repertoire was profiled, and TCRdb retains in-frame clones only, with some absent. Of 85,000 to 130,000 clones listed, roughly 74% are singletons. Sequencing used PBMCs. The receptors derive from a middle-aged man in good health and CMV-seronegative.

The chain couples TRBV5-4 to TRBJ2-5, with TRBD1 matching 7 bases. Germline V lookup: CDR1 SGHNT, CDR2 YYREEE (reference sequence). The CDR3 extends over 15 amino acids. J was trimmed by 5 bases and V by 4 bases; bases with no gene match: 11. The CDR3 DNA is TGTGCCAGCAGCCGCGGCGACAGGGTCAGGGAGACCCAGTACTTC. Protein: CASSRGDRVRETQYF.

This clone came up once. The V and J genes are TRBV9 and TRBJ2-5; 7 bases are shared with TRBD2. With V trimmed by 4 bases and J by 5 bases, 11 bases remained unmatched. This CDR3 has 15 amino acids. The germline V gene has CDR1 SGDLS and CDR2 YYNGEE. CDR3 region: CASSPLMGGWETQYF. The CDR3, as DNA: TGTGCCAGCAGCCCCCTTATGGGGGGGTGGGAGACCCAGTACTTC.

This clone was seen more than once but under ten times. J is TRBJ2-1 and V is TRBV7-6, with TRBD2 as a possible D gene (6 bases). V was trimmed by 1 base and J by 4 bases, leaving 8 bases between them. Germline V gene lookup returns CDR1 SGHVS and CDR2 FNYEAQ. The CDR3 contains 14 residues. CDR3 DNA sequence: TGTGCCAGCAGCTTAGACGCGGGGTACAATGAGCAGTTCTTC. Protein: CASSLDAGYNEQFF.

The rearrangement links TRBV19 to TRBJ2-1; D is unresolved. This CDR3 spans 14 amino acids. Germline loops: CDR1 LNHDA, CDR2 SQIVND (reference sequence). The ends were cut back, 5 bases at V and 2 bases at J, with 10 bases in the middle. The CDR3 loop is CASSFQATYNEQFF. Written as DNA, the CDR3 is TGTGCCAGTAGTTTTCAAGCTACCTACAATGAGCAGTTCTTC.

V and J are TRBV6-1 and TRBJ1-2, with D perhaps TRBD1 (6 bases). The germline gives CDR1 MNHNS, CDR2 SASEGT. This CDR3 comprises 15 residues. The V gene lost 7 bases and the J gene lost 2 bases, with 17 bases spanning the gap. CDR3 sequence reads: CASTPGGGGNYGYTF. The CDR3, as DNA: TGTGCCAGCACCCCGGGGGGCGGAGGAAACTATGGCTACACCTTC.

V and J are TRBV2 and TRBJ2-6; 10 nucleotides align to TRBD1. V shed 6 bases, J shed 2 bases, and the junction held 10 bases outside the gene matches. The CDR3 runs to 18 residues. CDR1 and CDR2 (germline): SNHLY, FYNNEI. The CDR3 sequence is CASRHTGTGVTGANVLTF. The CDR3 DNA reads TGTGCCAGCAGACACACCGGGACAGGGGTGACTGGGGCCAACGTCCTGACTTTC. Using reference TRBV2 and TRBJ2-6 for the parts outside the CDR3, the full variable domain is EPEVTQTPSHQVTQMGQEVILRCVPISNHLYFYWYRQILGQKVEFLVSFYNNEISEKSEIFDDQFSVERPDGSNFTLKIRSTKLEDSAMYFCASRHTGTGVTGANVLTFGAGSRLTVL.

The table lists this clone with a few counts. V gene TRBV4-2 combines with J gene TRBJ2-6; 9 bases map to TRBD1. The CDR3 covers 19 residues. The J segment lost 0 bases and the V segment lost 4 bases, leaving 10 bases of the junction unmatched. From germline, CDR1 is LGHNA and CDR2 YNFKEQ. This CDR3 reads CASSLTGDRGGSGANVLTF. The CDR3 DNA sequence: TGTGCCAGCAGCCTAACTGGCGACAGGGGGGGCTCTGGGGCCAACGTCCTGACTTTC.

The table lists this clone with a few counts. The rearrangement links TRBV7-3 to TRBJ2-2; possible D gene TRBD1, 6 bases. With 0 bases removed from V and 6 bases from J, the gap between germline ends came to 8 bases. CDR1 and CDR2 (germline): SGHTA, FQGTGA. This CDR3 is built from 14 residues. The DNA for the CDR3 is TGTGCCAGCAGCTTAACTCCAGGGGCCGGGGAGCTGTTTTTT. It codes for CASSLTPGAGELFF. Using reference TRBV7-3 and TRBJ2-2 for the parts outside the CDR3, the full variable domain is GAGVSQTPSNKVTEKGKYVELRCDPISGHTALYWYRQSLGQGPEFLIYFQGTGAADDSGLPNDRFFAVRPEGSVSTLKIQRTERGDSAVYLCASSLTPGAGELFFGEGSRLTVL.

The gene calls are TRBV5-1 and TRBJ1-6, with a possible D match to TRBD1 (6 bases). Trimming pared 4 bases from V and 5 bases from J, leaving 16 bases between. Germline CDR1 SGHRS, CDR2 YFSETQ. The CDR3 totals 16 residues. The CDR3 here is CASSPGRAGDNSPLHF. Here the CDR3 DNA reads TGCGCCAGCAGCCCGGGGAGGGCAGGGGATAATTCACCCCTCCACTTT.

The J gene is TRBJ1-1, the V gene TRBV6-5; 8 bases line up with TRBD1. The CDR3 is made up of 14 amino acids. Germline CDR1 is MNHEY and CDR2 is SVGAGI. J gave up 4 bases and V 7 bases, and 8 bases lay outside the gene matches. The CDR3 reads CASTVTGDGTEAFF. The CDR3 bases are TGTGCCAGCACCGTGACAGGGGATGGCACTGAAGCTTTCTTT.